These 21 T cell receptor beta chains came from one sample sequenced in a study of cytomegalovirus exposure and HLA in healthy donors. Both 60 Vbeta primers and 13 Jbeta primers went into the PCR. Produced via immunoSEQ multiplex PCR; TCRdb's table is partial and in-frame only. Of around 120,000 clones listed, around two thirds are singletons. Specimen: PBMCs. All receptors derive from a man aged 25-40 years in good health and CMV-seropositive.

The chain links TRBV6-1 to TRBJ2-3; 9 bases are shared with TRBD2. The ends lost 6 bases at V and 3 bases at J; junction bases unmatched: 7. Germline values: CDR1 MNHNS, CDR2 SASEGT. This CDR3 is built from 15 residues. In DNA form, the CDR3 reads TGTGCCAGCAGAACTGGACTAGCGAGGACAGATACGCAGTATTTT. Translated, it gives CASRTGLARTDTQYF.

The V gene is TRBV30, the J gene TRBJ1-6; D is possibly TRBD1 (5 bases). The CDR3 has 14 residues. In germline, CDR1 is GTSNPN, CDR2 SVGIG (reference sequence). V shed 4 bases and J shed 9 bases, with 16 bases lying between them. CDR3 coding DNA: TGTGCCTGGACCCCGGGGGGTTGGGGTTCACCCCTCCACTTT. It is translated as CAWTPGGWGSPLHF.

The rearrangement joins TRBV7-2 to TRBJ1-1; a possible D gene is TRBD1 (5 bases). V was pared by 2 bases and J by 0 bases, with 16 bases between. Germline assignment: CDR1 SGHTA and CDR2 FQGNSA. The CDR3 runs 17 residues. The CDR3 DNA sequence: TGTGCCAGCAGCTTACAGGGAGGTGTCTGGATGAACACTGAAGCTTTCTTT. Amino acid sequence: CASSLQGGVWMNTEAFF.

The genes are TRBV5-6 and TRBJ2-5; 11 nucleotides agree with TRBD2. The CDR3 has 12 residues. Unmatched junction bases numbered 4, after V lost 3 bases and J lost 12 bases. The germline V gene encodes CDR1 SGHDT and CDR2 YYEEEE. The DNA of the CDR3 is TGTGCCAGCAGCTCGCCGGGACTAGCGGAGTACTTC. Its protein is CASSSPGLAEYF.

The sample holds one count of this clone. The CDR3 bases are TGCGCCAGCAGAGACAGGGGGGAGAACATTCAGTACTTC. Protein: CASRDRGENIQYF. The V gene is TRBV10-2, the J gene TRBJ2-4, with TRBD1 identical over 9 bases. Germline V CDR1 and CDR2: WSHSY, SAAADI. The CDR3 consists of 13 residues. Germline trimming cut 6 bases from V and 7 bases from J; bases unmatched to any gene: 4.

This chain connects TRBV14 to TRBJ1-3, with no clear D. Per germline, CDR1 SGHDN and CDR2 FVKESK. Trimming pared 4 bases from V and 0 bases from J, leaving 13 bases between. CDR3 length: 16 residues. The CDR3 here is CASSLLPGISGNTIYF. CDR3 nucleotides: TGTGCCAGCAGCCTCCTCCCAGGCATCTCTGGAAACACCATATATTTT.

Comments on this clone: Germline is not matched at one junction end, which may reflect a read error. V is TRBV6-5 and J is TRBJ2-7, with TRBD2 identical over 8 bases. The CDR3 is 10 amino acids. CDR1 is MNHEY and CDR2 is SVGAGI in the germline V gene. CDR3 sequence (DNA): TGTGCCAGCCCCCACCGGGGGGGGAACTTC. Its protein product is CASPHRGGNF.

This chain uses TRBV7-2 with TRBJ1-3, with 8 bases fitting TRBD1. V was clipped by 4 bases and J by 4 bases; unmatched bases: 6. Germline CDR1 and CDR2: SGHTA and FQGNSA. The CDR3 has 15 amino acids. CDR3 sequence: CASSSWTGRGNTIYF. In DNA form, the CDR3 reads TGTGCCAGCAGCTCGTGGACAGGGCGGGGAAACACCATATATTTT.

CDR3: CASSNQGSHHGYTF. CDR3 nucleotides: TGTGCCAGCAGCAATCAGGGTTCTCACCATGGCTACACCTTC. This sequence joins TRBV5-4 and TRBJ1-2, with D possibly TRBD1 on 5 matching bases. Germline values: CDR1 SGHNT, CDR2 YYREEE (reference sequence). The CDR3 contains 14 residues. Trimming took 4 bases from V and 6 from J, leaving 16 bases between them.

The chain couples TRBV18 to TRBJ2-3; D remains unclear. The CDR3 spans 15 residues. Trimming took 1 base from V and 4 from J, leaving 12 bases between them. Germline V CDR1 and CDR2: KGHSH, LQKENI. CDR3 DNA: TGTGCCAGCTCACCACTGCGAAGCTCCCCAGATACGCAGTATTTT. This gives the protein CASSPLRSSPDTQYF.

This chain joins TRBV9 and TRBJ1-1; 8 bases are a match to TRBD1. The germline V gene has CDR1 SGDLS and CDR2 YYNGEE. The CDR3 runs 15 residues. J gave up 0 bases and V 4 bases, and 5 bases lay outside the gene matches. The CDR3: CASSPRTGLNTEAFF. In DNA form, the CDR3 reads TGTGCCAGCAGCCCCCGGACAGGGCTGAACACTGAAGCTTTCTTT.

The chain uses TRBV7-9 and TRBJ1-2; D unclear. V was clipped by 1 base and J by 5 bases, with 14 bases between them. Germline CDR1 is SEHNR and CDR2 is FQNEAQ (reference sequence). This CDR3 is built from 15 residues. The CDR3 region is CASSLVPLSGYGYTF. DNA for the CDR3: TGTGCCAGCAGCTTAGTACCCCTTTCGGGGTATGGCTACACCTTC.

The chain employs TRBV11-3 and TRBJ2-3; D remains ambiguous. V lost 1 base and J 1 base, leaving 6 bases between the germline ends. Germline V gives CDR1 SGHNT, CDR2 YENEEA. This CDR3 is 14 amino acids long. CDR3 DNA sequence: TGTGCCAGCAGCTTAGCCTACGGCACAGATACGCAGTATTTT. It translates to CASSLAYGTDTQYF.

V gene TRBV10-3 combines with J gene TRBJ2-7; TRBD2 matches 10 bases. The J segment lost 4 bases and the V segment lost 10 bases, leaving 16 bases of the junction unmatched. Germline V lookup: CDR1 ENHRY, CDR2 SYGVKD. CDR3 length: 16 residues. CDR3 amino acids: CASMTKAGGMSYEQYF. Here the CDR3 DNA reads TGTGCCAGTATGACCAAAGCGGGGGGGATGTCGTACGAGCAGTACTTC.

This clone turned up a few times. The chain uses TRBV5-6 and TRBJ1-1; the match to TRBD1 covers 7 bases. Trimming at V came to 4 bases and at J to 5 bases, leaving 11 bases not matched to a gene. The V gene's germline CDR1 is SGHDT and CDR2 YYEEEE. This CDR3 spans 15 amino acids. The CDR3 nucleotides are TGTGCCAGCAGCCCTGGAGCCAGGGGGAAGACTGAAGCTTTCTTT. It specifies CASSPGARGKTEAFF.

The V gene is TRBV5-1, the J gene TRBJ2-3; TRBD2 agrees at 7 bases. Germline V gene sequence: CDR1 SGHRS, CDR2 YFSETQ. V shed 8 bases, J shed 2 bases, and the junction held 26 bases outside the gene matches. The CDR3 length is 20 residues. This CDR3 is CARGGELPEDTRGNTDTQYF. The CDR3 coding sequence is TGCGCCAGGGGGGGGGAACTCCCTGAAGACACAAGAGGGAACACAGATACGCAGTATTTT.

J is TRBJ2-4 and V is TRBV10-2; a possible D gene is TRBD2 (5 bases). This CDR3 is 14 amino acids long. Trimming stripped 6 bases from V and 0 bases from J, with 9 bases between. CDR1 WSHSY and CDR2 SAAADI come from the germline V gene. The DNA of the CDR3 is TGCGCCAGCAGGTCAGGACTAGCCAAAAACATTCAGTACTTC. It yields the protein CASRSGLAKNIQYF.

This clone has only a few counts. V is TRBV4-1 and J is TRBJ2-1; no firm D call. The CDR3 consists of 14 residues. Trimming cost V 4 bases and J 4 bases, with 11 bases left between them. Germline CDR1 is MGHRA and CDR2 is YSYEKL. The CDR3 sequence is CASSLLASYNEQFF. The DNA for the CDR3 is TGCGCCAGCAGCCTCTTGGCCTCTTACAATGAGCAGTTCTTC.

The J gene is TRBJ1-3, the V gene TRBV2; 7 bases agree with TRBD1. V lost 3 bases, J lost 3 bases, and 5 bases stayed unmatched. This CDR3 has 15 residues. CDR1 SNHLY and CDR2 FYNNEI come from the germline V gene. The CDR3 DNA is TGTGCCAGCAGTGAGAAGGGGGCCGTTGGAAACACCATATATTTT. This codes for CASSEKGAVGNTIYF.

V and J are TRBV19 and TRBJ2-7, with 7 bases lining up with TRBD1. The junction had 10 bases not matched to a gene; V was cut back by 5 bases and J by 0 bases. The length of the CDR3 is 16 residues. Germline loops: CDR1 LNHDA, CDR2 SQIVND (reference sequence). CDR3 sequence reads: CASSLSLGTVSYEQYF. CDR3 nucleotide sequence: TGTGCCAGTAGTCTGTCGCTCGGGACAGTCTCCTACGAGCAGTACTTC.

J is TRBJ1-5 and V is TRBV6-5, with 9 bases fitting TRBD1. V trimming: 6 bases; J trimming: 6 bases; junction bases outside the gene matches: 6. Per the germline V gene, CDR1 is MNHEY and CDR2 is SVGAGI. This CDR3 is built from 14 residues. The CDR3: CASSADRGVQPQHF. As DNA, the CDR3 is TGTGCCAGCAGCGCGGACAGGGGTGTTCAGCCCCAGCATTTT.